Shown below are 30 T cell receptor beta chains from a single sample sequenced in a study of Graves' ophthalmopathy and Graves' hyperthyroidism. Amplified material comprised TCR beta CDR3 regions derived from RNA transcripts. First-round RT-PCR with HTBI primers preceded a second-round multiplex PCR. A single record per CDR3 protein comes from TCRdb applying MiXCR to the multiplex PCR reads. Found here are 740,000 or so distinct CDR3 sequences, roughly two fifths of them singletons; the top ten hold less than 55%. Material for sequencing was peripheral blood. The receptors derive from an adult man with Graves' ophthalmopathy.

This clonotype was found many times. The rearrangement joins TRBV24-1 to TRBJ2-7, with 7 bases that match TRBD1. V gave up 5 bases and J gave up 4 bases; unmatched junction bases: 13. The CDR3 spans 16 residues. CDR1 and CDR2 from the germline V gene are KGHDR and SFDVKD. The CDR3 sequence is CATSAPDRNNLYEQYF. CDR3 DNA: TGTGCCACCAGTGCCCCGGACAGGAACAATTTATACGAGCAGTACTTC.

The rearrangement links TRBV30 to TRBJ1-1; D remains ambiguous. Germline CDR1 is GTSNPN and CDR2 is SVGIG (reference sequence). The CDR3 consists of 13 residues. V was clipped by 5 bases and J by 0 bases, with 10 bases between them. The CDR3 sequence: CAWSSTMNTEAFF. The CDR3 DNA follows: TGTGCCTGGTCCTCCACCATGAACACTGAAGCTTTCTTT.

Worth noting for this clonotype: A read error may explain this, as a much larger clone is one base away. The gene calls are TRBV10-3 and TRBJ1-3; D is uncertain. Germline V gene data show CDR1 as ENHRY and CDR2 as SYGVKD. This CDR3 has 14 amino acids. Trimming stripped 4 bases from V and 5 bases from J, with 12 bases between. CDR3 nucleotide sequence: TGTGCCATCAGTGGGTCGTCAGGAAGAAACACCATATATTTT. It is translated as CAISGSSGRNTIYF.

This chain uses TRBV12-3 or TRBV12-4 with TRBJ1-4; tentative D call: TRBD1 (6 bases). The V gene lost 3 bases and the J gene lost 2 bases, with 13 bases spanning the gap. This CDR3 contains 16 residues. DNA for the CDR3: TGTGCCAGCAGTTTTGACAGGTGGTCCACTAATGAAAAACTGTTTTTT. Translation gives CASSFDRWSTNEKLFF.

The table lists this clonotype with a few counts. This chain connects TRBV2 to TRBJ2-5; tentatively, D is TRBD1 or TRBD2 (6 bases each). The V end was cut by 5 bases, the J end by 5 bases, with 15 bases between. In germline, CDR1 is SNHLY, CDR2 FYNNEI. The CDR3 runs to 14 residues. Written as DNA, the CDR3 is TGTGCCAGCAGTTCAGGGGACTCCAGGGAGACCCAGTACTTC. Translation: CASSSGDSRETQYF.

This clonotype was observed a handful of times. This sequence joins TRBV5-1 and TRBJ2-5; D might be TRBD1 (6 bases). Trimming removed 1 base from V and 1 base from J, with 14 bases in between. Germline assignment: CDR1 SGHRS and CDR2 YFSETQ. The CDR3 runs 16 residues. CDR3 protein: CASSLLTGRSQETQYF. CDR3 sequence (DNA): TGCGCCAGCAGCTTGTTGACAGGCCGATCCCAAGAGACCCAGTACTTC. Combining the CDR3 with reference TRBV5-1 and TRBJ2-5 gives the whole variable domain KAGVTQTPRYLIKTRGQQVTLSCSPISGHRSVSWYQQTPGQGLQFLFEYFSETQRNKGNFPGRFSGRQFSNSRSEMNVSTLELGDSALYLCASSLLTGRSQETQYFGPGTRLLVL.

The J gene is TRBJ1-5, the V gene TRBV20-1, with unresolved D. V was pared by 2 bases and J by 2 bases, with 16 bases between. In germline, CDR1 is DFQATT, CDR2 SNEGSKA (reference sequence). The length of the CDR3 is 16 residues. The CDR3 is CSARFPSGLGNQPQHF. CDR3 DNA sequence: TGCAGTGCTAGATTTCCCTCGGGTCTCGGCAATCAGCCCCAGCATTTT.

The rearrangement joins TRBV7-9 to TRBJ2-7, with TRBD2 matching over 9 bases. With 5 bases clipped from V and 5 bases from J, the junction kept 10 bases outside the gene matches. CDR1 and CDR2 from the germline V gene are SEHNR and FQNEAQ (reference sequence). The CDR3 totals 15 residues. The CDR3 DNA reads as TGTGCCAGCAGCAGAGAGACTAGCGGACATAACGAGCAGTACTTC. Translating gives CASSRETSGHNEQYF.

Points on this clonotype: With a much larger clone just one base away, this may be a read error. This chain uses TRBV10-3 with TRBJ1-1, with D perhaps matching TRBD1 (6 bases). The CDR3 spans 12 residues. Trimming shortened V by 5 bases and J by 3 bases, and 7 bases separated the two germline ends. Germline V lookup: CDR1 ENHRY, CDR2 SYGVKD. The CDR3 sequence: CAISYRDTEAFF. The DNA of the CDR3 is TGTGCCATCAGTTACAGGGACACTGAAGCTTTCTTT.

This clonotype was counted only a few times. The rearrangement links TRBV2 to TRBJ1-5; D is perhaps TRBD1 (5 bases). The CDR3 sequence is 17 residues long. Germline assignment: CDR1 SNHLY and CDR2 FYNNEI. V was cut by 1 base and J by 1 base, with 14 bases left in between. In DNA, the CDR3 is TGTGCCAGCAGTGAAGGACGCCGGGGCGGGAGCAATCAGCCCCAGCATTTT. Protein product: CASSEGRRGGSNQPQHF.

This clonotype was observed a handful of times. The chain employs TRBV5-5 and TRBJ2-6; perhaps TRBD2 as D (6 bases). The CDR3 is 19 amino acids. V lost 1 base to trimming and J lost 1 base, with 18 bases between them. CDR1 is SGHKS, CDR2 YYEKEE, per germline (reference sequence). The CDR3 coding sequence is TGTGCCAGCAGCTTGAGGTGGGCCATAGCGGCTTCTGGGGCCAACGTCCTGACTTTC. Encoded protein: CASSLRWAIAASGANVLTF.

This clonotype was counted only a few times. This chain joins TRBV9 and TRBJ2-2; 9 bases fit TRBD1. After removal of 0 bases from V and 6 bases from J, the junction contained 0 bases not matched to a gene. Germline CDR1 reads SGDLS; CDR2 reads YYNGEE. The CDR3 totals 14 residues. CDR3 sequence (DNA): TGTGCCAGCAGCGTAGGACAGGGGGCCGGGGAGCTGTTTTTT. It is translated as CASSVGQGAGELFF.

Concerning this clonotype: Just one base apart from a much larger clone, this may be a read error. The chain carries TRBV25-1 and TRBJ2-7; 11 bases agree with TRBD2. This CDR3 is 18 amino acids long. Germline values: CDR1 MGHDK, CDR2 SYGVNS. DNA for the CDR3: TGTGCCAGCAGCGTAGAGGGGACTAGCGGCCGACAAGGCTACGGGCAGTACTTC. Its protein product is CASSVEGTSGRQGYGQYF.

This clonotype was seen repeatedly, ten times or more. The chain is built from TRBV10-3 and TRBJ1-1; 8 bases fit TRBD1. Germline V CDR1 and CDR2: ENHRY, SYGVKD. The CDR3 contains 16 residues. With V trimmed by 4 bases and J by 0 bases, 7 bases remained unmatched. CDR3 region: CAISGGRGRLNTEAFF. CDR3 nucleotide sequence: TGTGCCATCAGTGGTGGCAGGGGGCGATTGAACACTGAAGCTTTCTTT.

A word on this clonotype: An end of the junction does not agree with germline; a read error may underlie this. The chain joins TRBV9 to TRBJ2-6; D unclear. Germline CDR1 is SGDLS and CDR2 is YYNGEE. The CDR3 sequence is 16 residues long. Here the CDR3 reads CASSYARASGANVLTF. The CDR3 region has the DNA TGTGCTAGCAGTTACGCCCGGGCCTCTGGGGCCAACGTCCTGACTTTC.

This clonotype turned up a few times. The V gene is TRBV10-2, the J gene TRBJ2-7; 11 nucleotides line up with TRBD2. The CDR3 totals 14 residues. V shed 7 bases, J shed 2 bases, and the junction held 4 bases outside the gene matches. Germline loops: CDR1 WSHSY, CDR2 SAAADI. The CDR3 region has the DNA TGCGCCAGCATTGGGACTAGCGGACCCTACGAGCAGTACTTC. It codes for CASIGTSGPYEQYF.

J is TRBJ1-6 and V is TRBV20-1, with D hard to call. The CDR3 totals 14 residues. The V and J ends lost 0 bases and 7 bases respectively, with 10 bases between them. CDR1 is DFQATT and CDR2 is SNEGSKA in the germline V gene (reference sequence). The CDR3 DNA reads as TGCAGTGCTAGAGATCAGAGGTGGAATTCACCCCTCCACTTT. This codes for CSARDQRWNSPLHF.

This clonotype was detected a few times. The V call is TRBV14, the J call TRBJ2-7; D might be TRBD1 (5 bases). CDR3 length: 14 amino acids. Germline V gene lookup returns CDR1 SGHDN and CDR2 FVKESK. Trimming pared 0 bases from V and 2 bases from J, leaving 8 bases between. For the CDR3, the DNA is TGTGCCAGCAGCCAAGAAGGGGTTCCCTACGAGCAGTACTTC. Translating gives CASSQEGVPYEQYF. Variable domain in full (rest from reference TRBV14 and TRBJ2-7): EAGVTQFPSHSVIEKGQTVTLRCDPISGHDNLYWYRRVMGKEIKFLLHFVKESKQDESGMPNNRFLAERTGGTYSTLKVQPAELEDSGVYFCASSQEGVPYEQYFGPGTRLTVT.

This clonotype was detected many times. The chain employs TRBV29-1 and TRBJ2-2; D may be TRBD1 or TRBD2 (6 bases each). CDR1 SQVTM and CDR2 ANQGSEA come from the germline V gene. V lost 6 bases and J 6 bases, leaving 20 bases between the germline ends. The CDR3 is 15 amino acids. The DNA for the CDR3 is TGCAGCGTGAGGGGGGTGCAGGGGTCGGCCGGGGAGCTGTTTTTT. Protein sequence: CSVRGVQGSAGELFF.

This clonotype was detected only a few times. CDR3 loop: CASSKDRGWAGELFF. The DNA for the CDR3 is TGTGCCAGCAGTAAGGACAGGGGATGGGCCGGGGAGCTGTTTTTT. This sequence joins TRBV7-9 and TRBJ2-2; 9 bases agree with TRBD1. V trimming: 6 bases; J trimming: 6 bases; junction bases outside the gene matches: 8. The germline gives CDR1 SEHNR, CDR2 FQNEAQ (reference sequence). CDR3 length equals 15 residues.

This clonotype was picked up a small number of times. V and J are TRBV10-3 and TRBJ2-5; 8 bases are a match to TRBD1. Germline trimming cut 3 bases from V and 1 base from J; bases unmatched to any gene: 10. The length of the CDR3 is 17 residues. Germline V gene sequence: CDR1 ENHRY, CDR2 SYGVKD. The CDR3 sequence: CAISEPDRGSPQETQYF. The CDR3 bases are TGTGCCATCAGTGAACCCGACAGGGGCTCCCCCCAAGAGACCCAGTACTTC.

This clonotype was counted between two and nine times. The chain carries TRBV6-5 and TRBJ1-1; D call uncertain. Germline CDR1 and CDR2: MNHEY and SVGAGI. The CDR3 has 12 residues. V lost 7 bases, J lost 4 bases, and 10 bases lay in between. The CDR3 loop is CASTTWGTEAFF. CDR3 coding DNA: TGTGCCAGCACTACCTGGGGCACTGAAGCTTTCTTT.

With respect to this clonotype: Germline is not matched at one junction end, which may reflect a read error. J is TRBJ1-6 and V is TRBV20-1; TRBD1 might be the D (6 bases). Per the germline V gene, CDR1 is DFQATT and CDR2 is SNEGSKA (reference sequence). The CDR3 is 15 residues long. For the CDR3, the DNA is TGCAGTGCCCGAGGAGGGGGGTTATATAGTTCACCCCTCCACTTT. Protein: CSARGGGLYSSPLHF.

The sample holds a few counts of this clonotype. CDR3 loop: CASSQDRLASRGTQYF. CDR3 coding DNA: TGCGCCAGCAGCCAAGATCGTCTAGCGAGCCGGGGGACCCAGTACTTC. The chain has TRBV4-3 and TRBJ2-5; tentative D call: TRBD2 (6 bases). The CDR3 totals 16 residues. CDR1 and CDR2 from the germline V gene are LGHNA and YSLEER. Trimming cost V 0 bases and J 7 bases, with 18 bases left between them.

The rearrangement joins TRBV25-1 to TRBJ1-1; D gene ambiguous. Germline CDR1 and CDR2: MGHDK and SYGVNS. The CDR3 runs 13 residues. V was shortened by 6 bases and J by 1 base, with 9 bases between the two germline ends. CDR3 in DNA: TGTGCCAGCAGGCGGTTAACGAACACTGAAGCTTTCTTT. The encoded protein is CASRRLTNTEAFF.

This clonotype was picked up a small number of times. A junction boundary mismatches the germline segment, possibly from a read error. This chain connects TRBV5-1 to TRBJ2-5; D is perhaps TRBD1 or TRBD2 (5 bases each). The germline CDR1 and CDR2 sequences are SGHRS and YFSETQ. This CDR3 is 14 amino acids long. CDR3 DNA sequence: TGTGCCAGCAGCTTGGTAGTGGGGACAGAGACCCAGTACTTC. It encodes CASSLVVGTETQYF.

With respect to this clonotype: This may be a read error, as it is one base from a much larger clone. This chain uses TRBV10-1 with TRBJ2-7; 13 bases are a match to TRBD2. CDR3 length: 14 amino acids. Germline CDR1 and CDR2: WNHNN and SYGVQD (reference sequence). The CDR3 loop reads CASSQTGTSGNLSF. For the CDR3, the DNA is TGCGCCAGCAGTCAAACCGGGACTAGCGGGAACTTGAGCTTC.

This clonotype was picked up a small number of times. V is TRBV5-5 and J is TRBJ2-7; D perhaps matches TRBD2 (5 bases). The germline V and J ends were trimmed by 5 bases and 1 base, with 16 bases remaining between them. The CDR3 has 15 residues. Germline V lookup: CDR1 SGHKS, CDR2 YYEKEE (reference sequence). CDR3 loop: CASSLSASRSYEQYF. In nucleotides, the CDR3 is TGTGCCAGCAGTTTATCCGCTAGCCGATCCTACGAGCAGTACTTC.

This clonotype has only a few counts. This chain uses TRBV6-5 with TRBJ2-2; D perhaps matches TRBD1 (6 bases). This CDR3 spans 13 amino acids. Per germline, CDR1 MNHEY and CDR2 SVGAGI. Trimming stripped 7 bases from V and 3 bases from J, with 9 bases between. The CDR3 here is CASKPGDTGELFF. The CDR3 DNA follows: TGTGCCAGCAAACCAGGGGACACCGGGGAGCTGTTTTTT.

This clonotype appeared many times. V gene TRBV7-9 combines with J gene TRBJ2-5; D might be TRBD1 (5 bases). The V end was cut by 3 bases, the J end by 5 bases, with 10 bases between. CDR1 is SEHNR, CDR2 FQNEAQ, per germline (reference sequence). The CDR3 contains 13 residues. The CDR3 is CASSLTRQETQYF. DNA of the CDR3: TGTGCCAGCAGCTTGACACGACAGGAGACCCAGTACTTC.